This T cell receptor beta chain appears in the sequencing data of a study of blood T cell repertoires in COVID-19. Deletions cut 4 bases from V and 1 base from J, with 17 bases between. Germline CDR1 and CDR2: LNHDA and SQIVND (reference sequence). This CDR3 is 17 amino acids long. Study processing details: Estimates of nucleated cell counts were drawn from the amplification of reference gene primers. Profiled with immunoSEQ multiplex PCR; TCRdb holds only in-frame clones, not every one. The V and J calls and clone size are taken from that table; D and trimming were inferred from the DNA. The table has about 100,000 clones, roughly 90% seen once.

The J gene is TRBJ1-5, the V gene TRBV19; TRBD1 might be the D (6 bases). The clonotype was recovered from a man in his forties with active or convalescent COVID-19. The sample comprised peripheral blood. The CDR3 coding sequence is TGTGCCAGTAGTAGTCCACAGGGTCCGGAGAGCAATCAGCCCCAGCATTTT. As protein: CASSSPQGPESNQPQHF.